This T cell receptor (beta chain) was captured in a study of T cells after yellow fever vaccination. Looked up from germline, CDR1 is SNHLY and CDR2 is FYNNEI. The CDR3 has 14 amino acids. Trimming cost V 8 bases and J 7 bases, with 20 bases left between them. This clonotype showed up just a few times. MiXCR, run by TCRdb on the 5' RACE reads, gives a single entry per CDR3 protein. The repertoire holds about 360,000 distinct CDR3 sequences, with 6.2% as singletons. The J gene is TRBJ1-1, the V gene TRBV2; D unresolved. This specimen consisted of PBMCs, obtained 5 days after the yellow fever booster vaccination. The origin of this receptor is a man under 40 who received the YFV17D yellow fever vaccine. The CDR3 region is CASVPGGPIGEAFF. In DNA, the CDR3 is TGTGCCAGCGTTCCCGGTGGGCCGATCGGTGAAGCTTTCTTT.